A selection of T cell receptor beta chains follows, all from one sample in a study of response to subunit inactivated influenza vaccine. MiXCR, applied by TCRdb to the RT-PCR reads, yields one record per CDR3 protein. Of a few hundred thousand distinct CDR3 sequences in the sample, less than 25% were seen once. Source: PBMCs from blood, taken 21 months after vaccination. The source of these receptors is a man aged 50 to 69 who received an inactivated influenza vaccine. Both conserved end residues are part of each CDR3. A D gene is named only where the DNA matches it firmly. Size values are once, few and many counts, or a class for expanded clones, and some rows have none.

v_gene	j_gene	d_gene	abundance	CDR3nt	CDR3aa
TRBV6-5	TRBJ2-1	TRBD2	-	TGTGCCAGCAGTTACTCCGTGGTTTCGGGAGGGTCCTACAATGAGCAGTTCTTC	CASSYSVVSGGSYNEQFF
TRBV7-9	TRBJ2-7	-	-	TGTGCCAGCAGCCTGCCCGGCAGGGCGTACGAGCAGTACTTC	CASSLPGRAYEQYF
TRBV20-1	TRBJ2-1	-	once	TGCAGTGCTAGAGATAGGGGTTCCGGGGGTAAGCAGTTCTTC	CSARDRGSGGKQFF
TRBV6-1	TRBJ1-3	-	many	TGTGCCAGCAGGTCCGGATCTCTCTCTGGAAACACCATATATTTT	CASRSGSLSGNTIYF
TRBV5-1	TRBJ2-2	-	many	TGCGCCAGCAGCCTGGGCGATACCGACACCGGGGAGCTGTTTTTT	CASSLGDTDTGELFF
TRBV6-2/TRBV6-3	TRBJ2-2	TRBD1	-	TGTGCCAGCAGTTACTCTCAGGGGGCTTTATCCGGGGAGCTGTTTTTT	CASSYSQGALSGELFF
TRBV4-2	TRBJ2-3	-	-	TGTGCCAGCAGCCAGCCCCTTCTGTCAGATACGCAGTATTTT	CASSQPLLSDTQYF
TRBV6-2/TRBV6-3	TRBJ1-3	TRBD1	few	TGTGCCAGCAGTGGACAGGACTCTGGAAACACCATATATTTT	CASSGQDSGNTIYF
TRBV5-1	TRBJ2-2	-	few	TGCGCCAGCAGCGCCTTTCCGGGACATAACACCGGGGAGCTGTTTTTT	CASSAFPGHNTGELFF
TRBV10-3	TRBJ2-1	-	-	TGTGCCATCTCTTCTGACCCCACCTACAATGAGCAGTTCTTC	CAISSDPTYNEQFF
TRBV30	TRBJ2-7	-	-	TGTGCCTGGAGTGAGAGACTAAGCCCGTCCTACGAGCAGTACTTC	CAWSERLSPSYEQYF
TRBV7-2	TRBJ2-3	-	-	TGTGCCAGCAGCTCCAGGGACACCCGCACAGATACGCAGTATTTT	CASSSRDTRTDTQYF
TRBV7-6	TRBJ2-5	-	-	TGTGCCAGCAGCTTAATATCCCAAGAGACCCAGTACTTC	CASSLISQETQYF
TRBV29-1	TRBJ2-5	-	many	TGCAGCGTTGAAGATCCTTGGGGCCAAGAGACCCAGTACTTC	CSVEDPWGQETQYF
TRBV6-2/TRBV6-3	TRBJ2-3	-	-	TGTGCCAGCAGTTACTCGGGATCCGTAGCTACGCAGTATTTT	CASSYSGSVATQYF
TRBV3-1	TRBJ2-2	TRBD2	-	TGTGCCAGCAGCCATCGGGGCGGGAGGGCCTCCGGGGAGCTGTTTTTT	CASSHRGGRASGELFF